Listed here is a single TCR beta chain. Its specificity is not known. It was about 10^5 TCR templates that were assayed per sample. Clones were read by immunoSEQ multiplex PCR, and TCRdb kept only the in-frame ones, dropping some. The sample consists of 62,000 or so clones, approximately 82% of them appearing once. The sample belongs to a study of siplizumab effects on memory and regulatory T cells. Study-wide points: With siplizumab, cumulative frequency of CD4+ memory-derived alloreactive sequences dropped significantly. Whether the proliferating Tregs (from siplizumab cultures) were suppressive was not confirmed. Naive T cells looked more diverse than memory cells and looked like major alloresponse contributors.

Germline CDR1 and CDR2: MNHEY and SVGAGI. V was shortened by 8 bases and J by 3 bases, with 14 bases between the two germline ends. This CDR3 has 13 amino acids. J is TRBJ2-7 and V is TRBV6-5; D perhaps matches TRBD2 (6 bases). Input material: memory CD4+ T cells sorted from blood. The source of this sequence is a human donor in good health. CDR3 region: CASRTTAIYEQYF. The CDR3 DNA reads TGTGCCAGCCGGACTACCGCGATCTACGAGCAGTACTTC.